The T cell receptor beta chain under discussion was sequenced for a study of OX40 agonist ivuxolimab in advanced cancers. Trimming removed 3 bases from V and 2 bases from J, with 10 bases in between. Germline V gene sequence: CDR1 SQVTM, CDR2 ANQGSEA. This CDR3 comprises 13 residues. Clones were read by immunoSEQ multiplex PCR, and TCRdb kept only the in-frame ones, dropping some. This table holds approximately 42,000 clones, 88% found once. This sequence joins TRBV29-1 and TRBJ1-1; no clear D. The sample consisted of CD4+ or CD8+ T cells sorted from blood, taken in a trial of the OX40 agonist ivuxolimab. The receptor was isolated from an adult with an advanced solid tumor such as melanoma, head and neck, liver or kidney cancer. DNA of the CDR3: TGCAGCGTTGACAAGGAACAAAACACTGAAGCTTTCTTT. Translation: CSVDKEQNTEAFF.